Listed here are 5 T cell receptor beta chains from one sample, sequenced in a study of beta chain features in type 1 diabetes. What these receptors recognize is not known. The study, taken as a whole, reports: A moderate, significant TCRB CDR3 shortening appeared in type 1 diabetes across four CD4+ subsets.

Expressed TCRB transcripts were sequenced because the entire RNA isolate underwent reverse transcription. Profiling relied on immunoSEQ multiplex PCR, and the TCRdb table lists in-frame clones only, not all of them. The sample lists 100,000 to 150,000 clones; around 16% were seen once. Sequenced input: central memory CD4+ T cells from blood. All receptors come from a man between 18 and 29 years old with type 1 diabetes.

The V and J genes are TRBV29-1 and TRBJ2-5, with D perhaps matching TRBD1 (6 bases). V shed 5 bases and J shed 5 bases, with 15 bases lying between them. The CDR3 runs to 13 residues. Germline values: CDR1 SQVTM, CDR2 ANQGSEA. The CDR3 bases are TGCAGCGTTCGCAGGGGCACACAGGAGACCCAGTACTTC. This gives the protein CSVRRGTQETQYF.

The genes are TRBV2 and TRBJ2-4, with D maybe TRBD1 (5 bases). This CDR3 comprises 13 residues. Germline values: CDR1 SNHLY, CDR2 FYNNEI. Trimming removed 6 bases at V and 6 bases at J, with 12 bases between. CDR3 sequence (DNA): TGTGCCAGCAGAATGGGGCAGGGAAACATTCAGTACTTC. This gives the protein CASRMGQGNIQYF. Full variable domain (remainder filled in from reference TRBV2 and TRBJ2-4): EPEVTQTPSHQVTQMGQEVILRCVPISNHLYFYWYRQILGQKVEFLVSFYNNEISEKSEIFDDQFSVERPDGSNFTLKIRSTKLEDSAMYFCASRMGQGNIQYFGAGTRLSVL.

The V and J genes are TRBV4-1 and TRBJ2-1; D is unresolved. CDR3 size: 20 residues. From germline, CDR1 is MGHRA and CDR2 YSYEKL. V was clipped by 6 bases and J by 5 bases, with 32 bases between them. The CDR3 region is CASSLRSTGSRLTGNNEQFF. The CDR3 nucleotides are TGCGCCAGCAGTTTGAGGTCGACGGGCTCGCGGCTAACTGGAAACAATGAGCAGTTCTTC.

This clone was counted a few times. The chain uses TRBV7-2 and TRBJ2-6, with 7 nucleotides matching TRBD1. CDR1 is SGHTA and CDR2 is FQGNSA in the germline V gene. This CDR3 contains 17 residues. The J segment lost 1 base and the V segment lost 1 base, leaving 4 bases of the junction unmatched. The CDR3 coding sequence is TGTGCCAGCAGCTTAGTGGAGACAGGGTCTGGGGCCAACGTCCTGACTTTC. It encodes CASSLVETGSGANVLTF. The full variable domain, its missing parts supplied by reference TRBV7-2 and TRBJ2-6, is GAGVSQSPSNKVTEKGKDVELRCDPISGHTALYWYRQSLGQGLEFLIYFQGNSAPDKSGLPSDRFSAERTGGSVSTLTIQRTQQEDSAVYLCASSLVETGSGANVLTFGAGSRLTVL.

This clone was detected many times. Other DNA sequences in the same sample also yield this CDR3. The gene calls are TRBV30 and TRBJ2-6, with unresolved D. Germline assignment: CDR1 GTSNPN and CDR2 SVGIG (reference sequence). The CDR3 sequence is 16 residues long. Trimming took 0 bases from V and 0 from J, leaving 9 bases between them. The CDR3 nucleotides are TGTGCCTGGAGTGTGGCAGCCTTCTCTGGGGCCAACGTCCTGACTTTC. Its protein is CAWSVAAFSGANVLTF.